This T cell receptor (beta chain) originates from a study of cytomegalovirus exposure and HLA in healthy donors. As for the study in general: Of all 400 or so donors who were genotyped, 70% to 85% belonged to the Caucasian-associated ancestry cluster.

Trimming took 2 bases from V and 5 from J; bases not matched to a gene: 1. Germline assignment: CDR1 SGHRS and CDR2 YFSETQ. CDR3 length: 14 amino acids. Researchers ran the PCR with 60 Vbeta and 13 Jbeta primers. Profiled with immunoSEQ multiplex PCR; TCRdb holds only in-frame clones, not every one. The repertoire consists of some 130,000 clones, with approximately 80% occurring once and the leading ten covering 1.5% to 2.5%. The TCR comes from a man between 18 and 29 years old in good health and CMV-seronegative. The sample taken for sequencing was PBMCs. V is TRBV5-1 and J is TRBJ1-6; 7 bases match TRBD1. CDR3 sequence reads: CASSFQGDNSPLHF. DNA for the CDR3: TGCGCCAGCAGCTTCCAGGGGGATAATTCACCCCTCCACTTT.